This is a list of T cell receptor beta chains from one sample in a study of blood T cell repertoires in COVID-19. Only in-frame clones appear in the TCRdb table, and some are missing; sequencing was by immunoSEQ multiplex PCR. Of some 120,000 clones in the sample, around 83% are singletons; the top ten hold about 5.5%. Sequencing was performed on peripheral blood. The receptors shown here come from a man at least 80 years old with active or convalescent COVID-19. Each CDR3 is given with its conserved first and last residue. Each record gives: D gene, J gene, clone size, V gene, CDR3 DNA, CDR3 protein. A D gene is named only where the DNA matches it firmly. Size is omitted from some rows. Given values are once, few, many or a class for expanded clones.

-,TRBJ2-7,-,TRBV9,TGTGCCAGCAGCGCAGTGGACACGGCTGGCGAGCAGTACTTC,CASSAVDTAGEQYF
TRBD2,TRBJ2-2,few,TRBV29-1,TGCAGCGTTGACGCGGGGGGCACCGGGGAGCTGTTTTTT,CSVDAGGTGELFF
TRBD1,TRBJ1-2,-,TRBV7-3,TGTGCCAGCACCCCAGGGTTCGAGGACAGGGATTACTATGGCTACACCTTC,CASTPGFEDRDYYGYTF
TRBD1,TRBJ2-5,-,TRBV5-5,TGTGCCAGCAGCTTGGCAGACAGGGCCCGTGGGACCCAGTACTTC,CASSLADRARGTQYF
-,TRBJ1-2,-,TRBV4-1,TGCGCCAGCAGCCAAGTAGAGGCGGGGGGCGGCTACACCTTC,CASSQVEAGGGYTF
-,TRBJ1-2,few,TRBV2,TGTGCCAGCAGTTACACACAGAATGGCTACACCTTC,CASSYTQNGYTF
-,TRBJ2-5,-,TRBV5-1,TGCGCCAGCAGCTTGGTGGACAGCCAAGAGACCCAGTACTTC,CASSLVDSQETQYF
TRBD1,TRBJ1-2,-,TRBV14,TGTGCCAGCAGCCAGAGACAGGGGAATGGCTACACCTTC,CASSQRQGNGYTF
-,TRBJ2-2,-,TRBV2,TGTGCCAGCAGTGCCCAGTTAGCAACCGGGGAGCTGTTTTTT,CASSAQLATGELFF
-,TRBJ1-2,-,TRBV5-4,TGTGCCAGCAGCTTAGATTCCGGGATCCCCTATGGCTACACCTTC,CASSLDSGIPYGYTF
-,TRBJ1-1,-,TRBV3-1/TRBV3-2,TGTGCCAGCAGCCAAGTGGTGGGGAGCGACACTGAAGCTTTCTTT,CASSQVVGSDTEAFF
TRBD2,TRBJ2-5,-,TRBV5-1,TGCGCCAGCAGCTTGGGCGGCGGGGGGGCCCAGGAGACCCAGTACTTC,CASSLGGGGAQETQYF
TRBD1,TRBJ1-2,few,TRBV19,TGTGCCAGTAGCATCCTACCGGGACAGGGGCAAATAGGATATGGCTACACCTTC,CASSILPGQGQIGYGYTF
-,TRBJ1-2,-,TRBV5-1,TGCGCCAGCAGCTTGGGCGGGAATGGAGGCTACACCTTC,CASSLGGNGGYTF
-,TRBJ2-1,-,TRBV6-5,TGTGCCAGCAGTTCCCTCGGGGGGCGCGGGAATGAGCAGTTCTTC,CASSSLGGRGNEQFF
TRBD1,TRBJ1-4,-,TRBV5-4,TGTGCCAGCAGCAGACAGGGGGCAGCCGCAACTAATGAAAAACTGTTTTTT,CASSRQGAAATNEKLFF
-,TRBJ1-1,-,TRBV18,TGTGCCAGCTCACCATATGAGACAAAGAACGCAGCTTTCTTT,CASSPYETKNAAFF
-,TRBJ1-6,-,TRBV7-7,TGTGCCAGCAGCTCTCAGGGAAGCTCCTATAATTCACCCCTCCACTTT,CASSSQGSSYNSPLHF
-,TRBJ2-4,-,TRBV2,TGTGCCAGCAGCTTTCAGGGAGCCAAAAACATTCAGTACTTC,CASSFQGAKNIQYF
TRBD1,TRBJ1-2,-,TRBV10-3,TGTGCCACCGGGACAGGGGGAACCTTGGGATATGGCTACACCTTC,CATGTGGTLGYGYTF
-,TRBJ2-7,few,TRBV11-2,TGTGCCAGCAGCCCCTCAGAGGCCCGCTACGAGCAGTACTTC,CASSPSEARYEQYF
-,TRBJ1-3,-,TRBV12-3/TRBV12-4,TGTGCCAGCAGTCTCCAGGGAAACACCATATATTTT,CASSLQGNTIYF
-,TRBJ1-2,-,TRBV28,TGTGCCAGCAGCCCGGGATGGTCTGTGCATGGCTACACCTTC,CASSPGWSVHGYTF
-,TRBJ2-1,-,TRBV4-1,TGCGCCAGCAGCCTAGACTCGTACAATGAGCAGTTCTTC,CASSLDSYNEQFF
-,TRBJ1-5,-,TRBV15,TGTGCCACCAGCAGAGACGGAGGCAATCAGCCCCAGCATTTT,CATSRDGGNQPQHF
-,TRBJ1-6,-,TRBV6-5,TGTGCCAGCAGTTACGTGGTTCGGTCACCCCTCCACTTT,CASSYVVRSPLHF
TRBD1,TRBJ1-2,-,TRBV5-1,TGCGCCAGCAGCTTGGATCGGCAGGGGGAAGGCTACACCTTC,CASSLDRQGEGYTF
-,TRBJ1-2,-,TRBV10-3,TGTGCCATCAAAGAAGGGGAGGGTGGCTACACCTTC,CAIKEGEGGYTF
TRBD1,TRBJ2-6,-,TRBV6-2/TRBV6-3,TGTGCCAGCAGTGACAGGGTGGTCTCTGGGGCCAACGTCCTGACTTTC,CASSDRVVSGANVLTF
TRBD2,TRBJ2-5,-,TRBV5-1,TGCGCCAGCAGCTTGACTAGCGGGGGACAAGAGACCCAGTACTTC,CASSLTSGGQETQYF
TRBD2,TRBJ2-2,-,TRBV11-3,TGTGCCAGCAGCTTAGGACTAGCTACCGGGGAGCTGTTTTTT,CASSLGLATGELFF
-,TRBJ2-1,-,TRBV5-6,TGTGCCAGCAGCAACCGGGACACTATCTACAATGAGCAGTTCTTC,CASSNRDTIYNEQFF
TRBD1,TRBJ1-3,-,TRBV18,TGTGCCAGCTCACCTGCACAGGGGAGTCACACCATATATTTT,CASSPAQGSHTIYF
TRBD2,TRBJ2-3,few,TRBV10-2,TGCGCCAGCAGTGAGGCGGGGGGTACAGATACGCAGTATTTT,CASSEAGGTDTQYF
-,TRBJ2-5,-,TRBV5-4,TGTGCCAGCAGCTTGGGACAGAGCCAAGAGACCCAGTACTTC,CASSLGQSQETQYF
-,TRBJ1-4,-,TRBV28,TGTGCCAGCAGTCTCCGCCTGGGGAGCGGGAAGGAAAAACTGTTTTTT,CASSLRLGSGKEKLFF
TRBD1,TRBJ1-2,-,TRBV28,TGTGCCACCCAGTTTGGGACAGCCGCTAACTATGGCTACACCTTC,CATQFGTAANYGYTF
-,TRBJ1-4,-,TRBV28,TGTGCCAGCAGTCCTGCTGGGGCCAGAAACGAAAAACTGTTTTTT,CASSPAGARNEKLFF
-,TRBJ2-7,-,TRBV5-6,TGTGCCAGCAGCTCGGACACTCCCTGGTTTGGTGAGCAGTACTTC,CASSSDTPWFGEQYF
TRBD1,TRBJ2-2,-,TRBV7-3,TGTGCCAGCAGCCCATACAGGGGGCCGGGACAGGGTTCCATCGGGGAGCTGTTTTTT,CASSPYRGPGQGSIGELFF
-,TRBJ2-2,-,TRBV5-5,TGTGCCAGCAGCTTGGGGCCCTCGAACACCGGGGAGCTGTTTTTT,CASSLGPSNTGELFF
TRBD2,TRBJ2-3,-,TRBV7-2,TGTGCCAGCAGGTCTGGGGGGGCAGATACGCAGTATTTT,CASRSGGADTQYF
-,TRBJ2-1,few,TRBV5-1,TGCGCCAGCAGCTTGGGTGATAGCGGCAGAGAGGAGCAGTTCTTC,CASSLGDSGREEQFF
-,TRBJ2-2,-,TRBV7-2,TGTGCCAGCAGCTTCTTTTCGGGGGGCCTCGGGACCGGGGAGCTGTTTTTT,CASSFFSGGLGTGELFF
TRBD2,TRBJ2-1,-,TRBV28,TGTGCCAGCAGTCTAACTCTCATAGCGGGGGTGTTCTTC,CASSLTLIAGVFF
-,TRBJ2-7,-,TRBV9,TGTGCCAGCAGCGCGACAGACCTAAGACACGAGCAGTACTTC,CASSATDLRHEQYF